Each of the 12 T cell receptor beta chains below was sequenced from the same sample in a study of glioma-infiltrating T cells after dendritic cell vaccination. Time point given: after dendritic cell vaccination, including at tumor progression/relapse. TCRdb's copy holds only in-frame clones and misses some; the assay was immunoSEQ multiplex PCR. The data show 80,000 to 100,000 clones, 65% to 85% seen once. The starting material was blood, obtained after dendritic cell vaccination. These receptors were taken from a human donor with glioblastoma.

V and J are TRBV5-1 and TRBJ2-5, with a tentative D call TRBD2 (5 bases). Trimming took 4 bases from V and 5 from J, leaving 18 bases between them. CDR3 length: 15 amino acids. Looked up from germline, CDR1 is SGHRS and CDR2 is YFSETQ. CDR3 in DNA: TGCGCCAGCAGCCCTGCGGGCCCCCTCGAGGAGACCCAGTACTTC. Its protein is CASSPAGPLEETQYF.

The chain links TRBV19 to TRBJ2-7, with 9 bases aligning to TRBD1. J lost 4 bases, V lost 5 bases, and 9 bases had no gene match. This CDR3 spans 15 amino acids. CDR1 and CDR2 from the germline V gene are LNHDA and SQIVND (reference sequence). The CDR3 coding sequence is TGTGCCAGTAGTGACTATTACGGGACAGGGTACGAGCAGTACTTC. This encodes CASSDYYGTGYEQYF.

The J gene is TRBJ1-1, the V gene TRBV6-6, with 8 nucleotides matching TRBD1. The ends lost 7 bases at V and 4 bases at J; junction bases unmatched: 8. Germline assignment: CDR1 MNHNY and CDR2 SVGAGI (reference sequence). This CDR3 has 14 residues. The CDR3 coding sequence is TGTGCCAGCATTCCTACTACAGGGGGCACTGAAGCTTTCTTT. It yields the protein CASIPTTGGTEAFF.

The chain couples TRBV30 to TRBJ2-7, with TRBD2 as a possible D gene (6 bases). The V end was cut by 0 bases, the J end by 3 bases, with 6 bases between. The CDR3 loop spans 12 amino acids. Germline V CDR1 and CDR2: GTSNPN, SVGIG (reference sequence). CDR3 bases: TGTGCCTGGAGTGTGACTAGCTACGAGCAGTACTTC. Its translation: CAWSVTSYEQYF.

This chain joins TRBV15 and TRBJ2-5; 9 bases match TRBD1. This CDR3 contains 15 residues. Germline CDR1 reads LNHNV; CDR2 reads YYDKDF (reference sequence). The ends lost 4 bases at V and 1 base at J; junction bases unmatched: 4. The CDR3 sequence: CATSTDRGTQETQYF. CDR3 nucleotides: TGTGCCACCAGCACGGACAGGGGAACCCAAGAGACCCAGTACTTC.

The chain is built from TRBV2 and TRBJ1-2; 7 bases agree with TRBD1. The CDR3 extends over 14 amino acids. The germline V gene encodes CDR1 SNHLY and CDR2 FYNNEI. V dropped 1 base and J dropped 5; count of bases not matched to a gene: 4. The CDR3 coding sequence is TGTGCCAGCAGTGAAGGCAGGGGGGCTTATGGCTACACCTTC. This codes for CASSEGRGAYGYTF.

This clone occurred once. The J gene is TRBJ1-5, the V gene TRBV28, with 11 bases lining up with TRBD1. Germline V gives CDR1 MDHEN, CDR2 SYDVKM. The CDR3 is 16 amino acids. V shed 5 bases and J 7 bases; nucleotides not matched to a gene: 10. CDR3 protein: CASSPRDRGGGQPQHF. In DNA, the CDR3 is TGTGCCAGCAGTCCCCGGGACAGGGGGGGAGGGCAGCCCCAGCATTTT.

This clone was detected only once. The gene calls are TRBV27 and TRBJ1-2, with TRBD1 matching 8 bases. This CDR3 comprises 15 residues. Trimming removed 5 bases from V and 4 bases from J; junction bases left unmatched: 9. Germline V lookup: CDR1 MNHEY, CDR2 SMNVEV (reference sequence). Here the CDR3 DNA reads TGTGCCAGCAGTAAACACGGACAGGGCAGCTATGGCTACACCTTC. This codes for CASSKHGQGSYGYTF.

This sequence joins TRBV7-6 and TRBJ1-1; D gene ambiguous. The germline gives CDR1 SGHVS, CDR2 FNYEAQ. The V end lost 5 bases, the J end lost 3 bases, and 10 bases lay between the germline ends. CDR3 length equals 13 residues. The CDR3 DNA sequence: TGTGCCAGCAGCCCCAGCAGCGACACTGAAGCTTTCTTT. The encoded protein is CASSPSSDTEAFF.

The gene calls are TRBV29-1 and TRBJ1-2, with no clear D. The CDR3 extends over 13 amino acids. CDR1 is SQVTM, CDR2 ANQGSEA, per germline. V lost 0 bases and J 9 bases, leaving 14 bases between the germline ends. The CDR3 DNA sequence: TGCAGCGTTGAAGAGGGAGACCCGGGGAGCTACACCTTC. Amino acid sequence: CSVEEGDPGSYTF.

The genes are TRBV30 and TRBJ1-2; 9 bases fit TRBD1. Trimming took 7 bases from V and 0 from J; bases not matched to a gene: 12. The CDR3 has 16 amino acids. Per germline, CDR1 GTSNPN and CDR2 SVGIG (reference sequence). In DNA form, the CDR3 reads TGTGCCTTTCACCGGGACAGGGCACATACTAACTATGGCTACACCTTC. Translating it yields CAFHRDRAHTNYGYTF.

V gene TRBV7-2 combines with J gene TRBJ2-3; 8 bases align to TRBD2. The CDR3 is 15 amino acids. Germline assignment: CDR1 SGHTA and CDR2 FQGNSA. The J segment lost 2 bases and the V segment lost 5 bases, leaving 6 bases of the junction unmatched. For the CDR3, the DNA is TGTGCCAGCAGCCCGACTAGCGCGATCACAGATACGCAGTATTTT. Amino acid sequence: CASSPTSAITDTQYF.